Sequencing of this T cell receptor (beta chain) was carried out in a study of T-cell reconstitution after alpha-beta-depleted transplantation in children. This clonotype was detected only a few times. Unique molecular identifiers were used to barcode this TCRbeta library. TCRdb re-derived calls from the PCR reads in MiXCR, one entry per CDR3 protein. The data show a few hundred thousand distinct CDR3 sequences, 9% to 12% seen once. Germline CDR1 reads SQVTM; CDR2 reads ANQGSEA. This CDR3 has 12 residues. V dropped 6 bases and J dropped 4; count of bases not matched to a gene: 3. J is TRBJ1-3 and V is TRBV29-1; 7 bases match TRBD1. This TCR came from a human donor who donated a stem cell graft to a child with acute lymphoblastic leukemia. Sequencing was performed on PBMCs from the stem cell graft donor, taken from the stem cell graft. The CDR3 DNA is TGCAGCGTCGCAGGGGGAGGAAACACCATATATTTT. Its translation is CSVAGGGNTIYF.